This T cell receptor beta chain came from a study of CD8 T cells in ankylosing spondylitis. Overall study results and limits: Blood of patients with ankylosing spondylitis appeared to be characterized by a TCR beta motif of about 8 highly homologous variants. Reports say disease-linked clones showed up significantly more in matched ankylosing spondylitis synovial fluid. Existing reports had already noted some motif variants in reactive arthritis synovial fluid and blood.

Quantitative 5'-RACE with molecular barcodes generated TCR beta libraries. TCRdb processed the 5' RACE reads anew with MiXCR; each CDR3 protein has one entry. The data contain hundreds of thousands of distinct CDR3 sequences, roughly 25% of them singletons. As for this clonotype: What it binds is unknown.

The V gene's germline CDR1 is SGHDT and CDR2 YYEEEE. V was pared by 0 bases and J by 2 bases, with 12 bases between. The CDR3 is 17 residues long. The V call is TRBV5-6, the J call TRBJ2-6; maybe TRBD2 (7 bases). The sequence was obtained from a male donor with ankylosing spondylitis or in good health (not recorded which). Sequenced material: blood, either unsorted or a sorted T cell fraction (not recorded which). In DNA form, the CDR3 reads TGTGCCAGCAGCTTGGACCGAGGGGGGGCTGGGGCCAACGTCCTGACTTTC. Translation gives CASSLDRGGAGANVLTF. Full variable domain (missing parts from reference TRBV5-6 and TRBJ2-6): DAGVTQSPTHLIKTRGQQVTLRCSPKSGHDTVSWYQQALGQGPQFIFQYYEEEERQRGNFPDRFSGHQFPNYSSELNVNALLLGDSALYLCASSLDRGGAGANVLTFGAGSRLTVL.